This T cell receptor (beta chain) is from a study of shared clonotypes between healthy human individuals. The germline V gene has CDR1 MNHNY and CDR2 SVGAGI (reference sequence). CDR3 length: 11 residues. V lost 6 bases, J lost 5 bases, and 5 bases lay in between. TCRdb's table, derived via immunoSEQ multiplex PCR, lists solely in-frame clones and lacks some. This table has roughly 2,500,000 clones, 80% to 95% appearing once. This receptor was identified in a man aged 18-30 years in good health. Some clones in this sample may be carry-over from other donors' samples. The specimen was naive CD4+ T cells from PBMCs. Described subset: CD45RA+ positively selected. The chain is built from TRBV6-6 and TRBJ2-1, with D uncertain. CDR3 sequence reads: CASSRDNEQFF. As DNA, the CDR3 is TGTGCCAGCAGCCGGGACAATGAGCAGTTCTTC.